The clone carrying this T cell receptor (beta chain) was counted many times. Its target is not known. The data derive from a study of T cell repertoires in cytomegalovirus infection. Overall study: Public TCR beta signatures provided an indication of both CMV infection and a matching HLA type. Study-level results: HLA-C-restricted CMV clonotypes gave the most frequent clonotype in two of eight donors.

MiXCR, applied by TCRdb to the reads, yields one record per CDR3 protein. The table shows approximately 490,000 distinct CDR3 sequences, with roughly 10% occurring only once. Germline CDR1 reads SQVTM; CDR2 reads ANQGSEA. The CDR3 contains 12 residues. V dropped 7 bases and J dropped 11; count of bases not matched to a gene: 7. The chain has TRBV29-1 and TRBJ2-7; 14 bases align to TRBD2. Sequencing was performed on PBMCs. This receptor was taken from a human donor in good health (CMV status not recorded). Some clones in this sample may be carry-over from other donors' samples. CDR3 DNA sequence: TGCAGCGCCGTCGGGACTAGCGGGAGCAAGTACTTC. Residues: CSAVGTSGSKYF.